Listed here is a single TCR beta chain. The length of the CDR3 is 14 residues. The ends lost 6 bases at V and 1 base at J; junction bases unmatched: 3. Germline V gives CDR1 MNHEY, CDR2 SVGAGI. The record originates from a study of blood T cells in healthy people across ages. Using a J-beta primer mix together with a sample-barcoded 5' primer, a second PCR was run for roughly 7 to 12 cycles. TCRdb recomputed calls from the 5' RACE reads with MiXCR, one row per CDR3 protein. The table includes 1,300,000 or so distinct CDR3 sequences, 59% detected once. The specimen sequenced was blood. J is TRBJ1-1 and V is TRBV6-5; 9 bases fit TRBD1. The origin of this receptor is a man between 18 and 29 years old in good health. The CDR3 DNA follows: TGTGCCAGCAGGAACAGGGGGCCGAACACTGAAGCTTTCTTT. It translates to CASRNRGPNTEAFF.